This TCR beta chain was sequenced during a study of blood T cell repertoires in COVID-19. Per the study methods: Amplification of reference gene primers provided the estimated nucleated cell counts. Repertoires were generated with immunoSEQ multiplex PCR, while TCRdb's copy carries only in-frame clones and drops some. That table supplies the V and J calls and clone size; D and trimming were determined from the DNA. The sample carries more than 110,000 clones, 80% to 85% recorded once. Germline V lookup: CDR1 MDHEN, CDR2 SYDVKM. The CDR3 spans 15 residues. With V trimmed by 7 bases and J by 14 bases, 17 bases remained unmatched.

The receptor comes from a woman at least 80 years old with acute or convalescent COVID-19. Material for sequencing was peripheral blood. This chain uses TRBV28 with TRBJ1-6; TRBD1 matches at 7 bases. The CDR3: CASNRDSGSGGALHF. DNA of the CDR3: TGTGCCAGCAATAGGGACAGCGGCTCCGGGGGAGCCCTCCACTTT.